This T cell receptor (beta chain) is drawn from a study of T cells in Graves' hyperthyroidism and ophthalmopathy. For the study at large: Peripheral blood was obtained at initial diagnosis, preceding any treatment. Study-wide results and caveats: It was a median roughly 6.5 months before onset that the model predicted ophthalmopathy. The blood repertoire included most of the expanded thyroid clonotypes above 0.001.

This clonotype was recorded a few times. What it recognizes is unknown. RNA transcripts gave rise to amplified TCR beta CDR3 regions. The HTBI primer set drove a first-round RT-PCR of the TCR CDR3. TCRdb reprocessed the multiplex PCR reads with MiXCR, giving one entry per CDR3 protein. The sample carries around 350,000 distinct CDR3 sequences, around 15% recorded once. Trimming removed 0 bases from V and 6 bases from J; junction bases left unmatched: 13. The CDR3 runs 17 residues. CDR1 and CDR2 from the germline V gene are LGHNA and YNFKEQ. This TCR was sampled from a woman between 55 and 75 years old with Graves' ophthalmopathy. The chain is built from TRBV4-2 and TRBJ2-7; 8 nucleotides match TRBD2. Sequences were obtained from blood. The CDR3 spells CASSQDWEAGVRGEQYF. The CDR3 bases are TGTGCCAGCAGCCAAGACTGGGAAGCGGGAGTACGGGGCGAGCAGTACTTC.